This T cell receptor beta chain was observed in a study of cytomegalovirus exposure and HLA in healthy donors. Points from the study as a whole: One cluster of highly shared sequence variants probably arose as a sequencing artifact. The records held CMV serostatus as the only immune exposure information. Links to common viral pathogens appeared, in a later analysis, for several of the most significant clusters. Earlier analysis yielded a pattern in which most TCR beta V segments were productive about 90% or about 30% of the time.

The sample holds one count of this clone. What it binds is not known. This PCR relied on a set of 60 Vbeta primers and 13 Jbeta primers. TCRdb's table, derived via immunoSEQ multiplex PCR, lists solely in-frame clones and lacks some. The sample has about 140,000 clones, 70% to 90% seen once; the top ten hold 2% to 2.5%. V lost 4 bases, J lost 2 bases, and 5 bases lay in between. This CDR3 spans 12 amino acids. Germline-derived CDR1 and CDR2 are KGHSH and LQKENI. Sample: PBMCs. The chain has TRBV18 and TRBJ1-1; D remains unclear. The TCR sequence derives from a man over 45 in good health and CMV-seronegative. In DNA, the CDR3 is TGTGCCAGCTCACTGACTAACACTGAAGCTTTCTTT. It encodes CASSLTNTEAFF.